This T cell receptor (beta chain) was documented in a study of shared clonotypes between healthy human individuals. Using immunoSEQ multiplex PCR, the repertoire was profiled, and TCRdb retains in-frame clones only, with some absent. The repertoire has approximately 1.9 million clones, around 93% of them found once; the top ten carry about 1.7%. Terminally differentiated effector memory CD45RA+ cells were excluded from the naive CD8 cells, which were CD45RO-negative and positively selected for CCR7. This CDR3 has 17 residues. CDR1 is MNHNS, CDR2 SASEGT, per germline. The V end was cut by 2 bases, the J end by 0 bases, with 14 bases between.

Sequenced material: naive CD8+ T cells from PBMCs. This chain uses TRBV6-1 with TRBJ1-5; the D gene is possibly TRBD1 (5 bases). The receptor comes from a man aged 18 to 30 in good health. Some clones in this sample may be carry-over from other donors' samples. The CDR3 DNA follows: TGTGCCAGCAGTGAATTCAGAAGGGGCGGTAGCAATCAGCCCCAGCATTTT. Encoded protein: CASSEFRRGGSNQPQHF.